This record covers a single T cell receptor (beta chain). These data originate in a study of blood T cell repertoires in COVID-19. Study summary: Samples taken during acute and convalescent COVID-19 were collected in the United States, Italy and Spain. PBMCs, B-cell-depleted T cells, or T cells were the source of the cDNA or gDNA that made up the material.

Produced via immunoSEQ multiplex PCR; TCRdb's table is partial and in-frame only. The table includes 300,000 to 400,000 clones, around 83% detected once. The CDR3 is made up of 13 amino acids. Trimming cost V 3 bases and J 9 bases; bases outside gene matches: 4. The V gene's germline CDR1 is LNHDA and CDR2 SQIVND (reference sequence). The sequenced sample consisted of peripheral blood. The rearrangement uses TRBV19 and TRBJ1-3, with 8 bases aligning to TRBD1. The receptor was isolated from a man aged 25-45 years with active or convalescent COVID-19. CDR3 sequence reads: CASSIGQGATIYF. The CDR3 DNA follows: TGTGCCAGTAGTATTGGACAGGGTGCCACCATATATTTT.